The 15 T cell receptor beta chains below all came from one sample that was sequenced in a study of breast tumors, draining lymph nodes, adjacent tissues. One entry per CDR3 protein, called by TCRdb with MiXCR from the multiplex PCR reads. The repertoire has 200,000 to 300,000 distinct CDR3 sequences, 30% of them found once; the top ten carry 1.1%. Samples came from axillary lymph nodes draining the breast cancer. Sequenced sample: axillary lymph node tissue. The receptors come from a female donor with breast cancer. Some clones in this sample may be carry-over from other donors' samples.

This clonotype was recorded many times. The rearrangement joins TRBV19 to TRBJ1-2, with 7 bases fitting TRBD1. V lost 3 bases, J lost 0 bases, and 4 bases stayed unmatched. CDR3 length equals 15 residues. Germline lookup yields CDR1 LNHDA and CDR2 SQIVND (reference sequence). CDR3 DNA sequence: TGTGCCAGTAGTATCGGACAGGCCTCTAACTATGGCTACACCTTC. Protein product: CASSIGQASNYGYTF.

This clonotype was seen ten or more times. CDR3 region: CSASYPLAGDNEQFF. Here the CDR3 DNA reads TGCAGTGCTAGCTACCCCCTAGCGGGAGATAATGAGCAGTTCTTC. The chain joins TRBV20-1 to TRBJ2-1; 10 bases are shared with TRBD2. The V and J ends lost 3 bases and 7 bases, in that order; junction bases with no gene match: 9. The CDR3 has 15 amino acids. Germline CDR1 DFQATT, CDR2 SNEGSKA (reference sequence).

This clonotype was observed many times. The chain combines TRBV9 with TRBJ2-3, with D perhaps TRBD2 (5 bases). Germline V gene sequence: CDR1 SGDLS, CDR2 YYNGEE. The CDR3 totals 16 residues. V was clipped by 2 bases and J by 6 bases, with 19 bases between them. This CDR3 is CASSVSGIPVWDTQYF. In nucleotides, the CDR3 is TGTGCCAGCAGCGTTTCCGGGATTCCGGTTTGGGATACGCAGTATTTT.

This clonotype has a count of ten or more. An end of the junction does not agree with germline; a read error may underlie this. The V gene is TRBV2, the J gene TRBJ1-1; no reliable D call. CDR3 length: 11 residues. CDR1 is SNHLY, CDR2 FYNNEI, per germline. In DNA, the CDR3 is TGTGCCAGCAGTGACAACAGTGAAGCTTTCTTT. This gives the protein CASSDNSEAFF.

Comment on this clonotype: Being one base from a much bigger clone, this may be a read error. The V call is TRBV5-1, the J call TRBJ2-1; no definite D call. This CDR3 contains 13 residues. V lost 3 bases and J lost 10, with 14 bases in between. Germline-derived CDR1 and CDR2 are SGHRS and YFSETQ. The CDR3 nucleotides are TGCGCCAGCAGCTCGGCTCGGCAAGGGGAGCAGTTCTTC. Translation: CASSSARQGEQFF.

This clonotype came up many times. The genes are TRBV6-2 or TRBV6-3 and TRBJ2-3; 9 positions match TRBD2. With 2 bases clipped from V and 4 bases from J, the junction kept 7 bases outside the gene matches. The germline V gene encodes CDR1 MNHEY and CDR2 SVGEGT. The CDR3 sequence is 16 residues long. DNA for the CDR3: TGTGCCAGCAGTTACGGCGCTAGCGGGGCCCCAGATACGCAGTATTTT. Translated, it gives CASSYGASGAPDTQYF.

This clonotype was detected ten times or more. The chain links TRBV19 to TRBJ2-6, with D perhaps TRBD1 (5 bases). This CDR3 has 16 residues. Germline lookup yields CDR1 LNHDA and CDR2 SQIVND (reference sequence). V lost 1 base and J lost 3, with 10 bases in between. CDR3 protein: CASSIGRGSGANVLTF. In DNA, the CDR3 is TGTGCCAGTAGTATAGGTAGGGGAAGTGGGGCCAACGTCCTGACTTTC.

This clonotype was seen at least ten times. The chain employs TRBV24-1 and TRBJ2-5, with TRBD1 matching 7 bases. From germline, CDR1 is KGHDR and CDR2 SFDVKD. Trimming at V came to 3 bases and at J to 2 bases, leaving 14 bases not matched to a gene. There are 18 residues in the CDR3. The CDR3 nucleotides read TGTGCCACCAGTGATCTCCCCCGCACGCGACAGGGACAAGAGACCCAGTACTTC. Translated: CATSDLPRTRQGQETQYF.

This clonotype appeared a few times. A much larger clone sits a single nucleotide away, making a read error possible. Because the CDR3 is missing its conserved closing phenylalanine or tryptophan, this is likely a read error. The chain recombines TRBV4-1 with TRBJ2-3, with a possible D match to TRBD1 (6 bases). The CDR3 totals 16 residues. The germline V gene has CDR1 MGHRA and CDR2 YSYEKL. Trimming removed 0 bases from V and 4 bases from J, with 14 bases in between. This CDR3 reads CASSQEGTTGSDTQYI. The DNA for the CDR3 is TGCGCCAGCAGCCAAGAAGGGACCACAGGGTCAGATACGCAGTATATT.

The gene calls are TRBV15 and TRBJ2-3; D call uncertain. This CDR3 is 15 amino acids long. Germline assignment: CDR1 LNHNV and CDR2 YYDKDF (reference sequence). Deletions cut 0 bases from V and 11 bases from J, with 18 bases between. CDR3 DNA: TGTGCCACCAGCAGAGAAGGCGGAACCTACAATGAGCAGTATTTT. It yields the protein CATSREGGTYNEQYF.

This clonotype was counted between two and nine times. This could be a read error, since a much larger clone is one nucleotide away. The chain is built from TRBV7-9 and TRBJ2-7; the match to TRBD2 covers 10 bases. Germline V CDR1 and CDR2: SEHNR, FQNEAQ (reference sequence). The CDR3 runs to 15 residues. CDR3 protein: CASSLDLAGDYEQHF. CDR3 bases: TGTGCCAGCAGCTTAGACCTAGCGGGAGACTACGAGCAGCACTTC.

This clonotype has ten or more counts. CDR3 nucleotides: TGTGCCAGCAGTTTATCGAGGACAGCTTACGAGCAGTACTTC. It translates to CASSLSRTAYEQYF. The chain employs TRBV12-3 or TRBV12-4 and TRBJ2-7; the D gene is possibly TRBD1 (6 bases). V lost 2 bases, J lost 4 bases, and 12 bases lay in between. The CDR3 is made up of 14 amino acids.

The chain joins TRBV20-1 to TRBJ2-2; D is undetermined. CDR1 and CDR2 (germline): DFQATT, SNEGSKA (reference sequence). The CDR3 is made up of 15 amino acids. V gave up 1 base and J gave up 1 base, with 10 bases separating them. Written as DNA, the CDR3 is TGCAGTGCTAGAGCCGGCCAGGTGAACACCGGGGAGCTGTTTTTT. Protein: CSARAGQVNTGELFF.

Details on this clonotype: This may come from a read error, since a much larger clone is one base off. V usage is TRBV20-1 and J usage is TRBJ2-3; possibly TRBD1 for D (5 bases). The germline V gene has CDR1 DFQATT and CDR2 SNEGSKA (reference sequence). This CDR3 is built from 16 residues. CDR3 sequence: CSATPMGLGPTDTQYF. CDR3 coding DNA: TGCAGCGCTACGCCAATGGGGCTCGGACCCACAGATACGCAGTATTTT.

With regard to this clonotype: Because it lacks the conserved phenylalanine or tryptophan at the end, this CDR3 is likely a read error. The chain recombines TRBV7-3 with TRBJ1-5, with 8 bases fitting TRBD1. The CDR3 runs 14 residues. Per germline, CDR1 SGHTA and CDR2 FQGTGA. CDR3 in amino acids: CASSTGQGHQPQHL. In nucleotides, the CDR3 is TGTGCCAGCAGCACCGGACAGGGTCATCAGCCTCAGCATCTT.